These T cell receptor beta chains were read from a single sample in a study of blood T cell repertoires in COVID-19. Using immunoSEQ multiplex PCR, the repertoire was profiled, and TCRdb retains in-frame clones only, with some absent. This sample has about 110,000 clones, with about 87% found just once. Sequenced material: peripheral blood. Source of these receptors: a woman aged 45-59 years with acute or convalescent COVID-19. The CDR3 runs from the conserved cysteine through the conserved F or W. D genes are given only for firm matches. A clone size is listed for some rows: how often the clone was seen (once, few, many), or a class if it is expanded.

j_call | v_call | clone_size | d_call | cdr3_aa | cdr3_nt
TRBJ1-2 | TRBV6-6 | - | - | CASRNLGYTF | TGTGCCAGCAGAAATTTAGGCTACACCTTC
TRBJ1-1 | TRBV7-9 | - | - | CASSPDRGYMNTEAFF | TGTGCCAGCAGCCCCGACCGGGGATATATGAACACTGAAGCTTTCTTT
TRBJ1-5 | TRBV19 | - | TRBD1 | CASRGQSGAQPQHF | TGTGCCAGTAGGGGACAGTCGGGCGCACAGCCCCAGCATTTT
TRBJ2-5 | TRBV5-4 | - | - | CASSRGTDQETQYF | TGTGCCAGCAGCCGGGGGACGGACCAAGAGACCCAGTACTTC
TRBJ1-1 | TRBV5-5 | - | - | CASSLEGGRWTEAFF | TGTGCCAGCAGCTTGGAAGGAGGGCGGTGGACTGAAGCTTTCTTT
TRBJ2-7 | TRBV5-1 | - | TRBD1 | CASSTGQGSYEQYF | TGCGCCAGCAGCACGGGACAGGGGAGCTACGAGCAGTACTTC
TRBJ2-1 | TRBV11-2 | once | - | CASSLDARGHEQFF | TGTGCCAGCAGCTTAGATGCCAGGGGCCACGAGCAGTTCTTC
TRBJ2-2 | TRBV19 | - | - | CASSIPNGELFF | TGTGCCAGTAGTATCCCTAACGGGGAGCTGTTTTTT
TRBJ2-5 | TRBV7-9 | - | - | CASSQRVNQETQYF | TGTGCCAGCAGCCAACGAGTAAACCAAGAGACCCAGTACTTC
TRBJ2-3 | TRBV5-4 | - | TRBD2 | CASSLGGLAAVDTQYF | TGTGCCAGCAGCTTGGGGGGACTAGCGGCCGTAGATACGCAGTATTTT
TRBJ1-2 | TRBV7-9 | - | TRBD1 | CASSFKGTDPTTF | TGTGCCAGCAGCTTTAAGGGGACAGACCCTACTACCTTC
TRBJ2-5 | TRBV6-2/TRBV6-3 | - | - | CASSYLGTLQETQYF | TGTGCCAGCAGTTATCTCGGGACTCTCCAAGAGACCCAGTACTTC
TRBJ1-2 | TRBV10-3 | few | TRBD1 | CAINPGQGVSLDYGYTF | TGTGCCATCAATCCGGGACAGGGGGTTTCACTGGACTATGGCTACACCTTC
TRBJ1-2 | TRBV28 | - | - | CASRYLRGQSYGYTF | TGTGCCAGCAGGTACCTCCGCGGACAGAGCTATGGCTACACCTTC
TRBJ1-2 | TRBV9 | - | TRBD1 | CASGNRGGYGYTF | TGTGCCAGCGGAAACAGGGGCGGCTATGGCTACACCTTC
TRBJ1-3 | TRBV29-1 | - | - | CSVLSDTIYF | TGCAGCGTCCTCTCGGACACCATATATTTT
TRBJ1-5 | TRBV7-2 | - | - | CASSLLAGYSNQPQHF | TGTGCCAGCAGCTTATTGGCAGGGTATAGCAATCAGCCCCAGCATTTT
TRBJ1-1 | TRBV15 | once | TRBD1 | CATSRARTGGTEAFF | TGTGCCACCAGCAGAGCAAGGACAGGAGGAACTGAAGCTTTCTTT
TRBJ1-5 | TRBV5-5 | - | - | CASSLGQINQPQHF | TGTGCCAGCAGCTTGGGACAGATCAATCAGCCCCAGCATTTT
TRBJ1-2 | TRBV2 | - | TRBD1 | CASSLGTGVHTF | TGTGCCAGCAGCCTCGGGACAGGGGTTCACACCTTC
TRBJ2-1 | TRBV6-2/TRBV6-3 | - | - | CASSYVGESYNEQFF | TGTGCCAGCAGTTATGTGGGAGAATCCTACAATGAGCAGTTCTTC